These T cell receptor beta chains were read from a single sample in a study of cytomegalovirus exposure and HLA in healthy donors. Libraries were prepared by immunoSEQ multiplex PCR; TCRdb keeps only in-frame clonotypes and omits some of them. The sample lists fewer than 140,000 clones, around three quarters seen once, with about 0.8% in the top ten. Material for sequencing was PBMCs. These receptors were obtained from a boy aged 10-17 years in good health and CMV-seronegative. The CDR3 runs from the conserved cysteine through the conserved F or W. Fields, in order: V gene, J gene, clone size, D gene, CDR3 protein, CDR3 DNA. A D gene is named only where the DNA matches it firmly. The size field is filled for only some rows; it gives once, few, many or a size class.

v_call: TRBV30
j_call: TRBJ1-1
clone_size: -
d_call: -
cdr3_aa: CAWSGLTNTEAFF
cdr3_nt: TGTGCCTGGTCGGGACTAACGAACACTGAAGCTTTCTTT

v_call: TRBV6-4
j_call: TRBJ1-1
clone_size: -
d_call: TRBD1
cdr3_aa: CASSEGQDGNTEAFF
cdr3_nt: TGTGCCAGCAGTGAAGGACAGGATGGAAACACTGAAGCTTTCTTT

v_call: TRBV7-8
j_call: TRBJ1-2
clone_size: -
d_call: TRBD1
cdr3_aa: CASSSDRADGYTF
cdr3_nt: TGTGCCAGCAGCTCCGACAGGGCGGATGGCTACACCTTC

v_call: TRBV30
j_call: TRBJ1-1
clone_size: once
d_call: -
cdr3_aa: CAWSVRQLNTEAFF
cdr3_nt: TGTGCCTGGAGTGTCAGGCAACTGAACACTGAAGCTTTCTTT

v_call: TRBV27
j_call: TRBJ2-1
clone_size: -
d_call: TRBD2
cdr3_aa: CASRRWEGQNEQFF
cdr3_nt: TGTGCCAGCAGAAGGTGGGAGGGCCAGAATGAGCAGTTCTTC

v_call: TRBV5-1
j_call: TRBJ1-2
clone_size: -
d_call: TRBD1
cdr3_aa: CASSGTGDNYGYTF
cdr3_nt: TGCGCCAGCAGCGGGACAGGGGACAACTATGGCTACACCTTC

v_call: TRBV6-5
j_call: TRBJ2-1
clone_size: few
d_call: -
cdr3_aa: CASSYSPRIEQFF
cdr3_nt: TGTGCCAGCAGTTACTCCCCTAGGATTGAGCAGTTCTTC

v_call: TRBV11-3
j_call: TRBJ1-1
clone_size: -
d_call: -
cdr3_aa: CASSLGGGNTEAFF
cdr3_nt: TGTGCCAGCAGCTTAGGAGGGGGGAACACTGAAGCTTTCTTT

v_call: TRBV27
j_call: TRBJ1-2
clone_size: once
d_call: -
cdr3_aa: CASTTGMGGYTF
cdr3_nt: TGTGCCAGCACAACAGGGATGGGTGGCTACACCTTC

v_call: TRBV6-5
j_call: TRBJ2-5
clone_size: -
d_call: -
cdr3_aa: CASSYLPRFPQETQYF
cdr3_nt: TGTGCCAGCAGTTACTTGCCGAGGTTTCCCCAGGAGACCCAGTACTTC

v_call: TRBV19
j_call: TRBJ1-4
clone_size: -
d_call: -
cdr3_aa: CASSLYDEKLFF
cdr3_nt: TGTGCCAGTAGCCTGTATGATGAAAAACTGTTTTTT

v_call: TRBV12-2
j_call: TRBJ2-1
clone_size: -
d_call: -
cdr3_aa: CASRLCLVRKNEQFF
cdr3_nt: TGTGCAAGTCGCTTATGCCTAGTCCGTAAAAATGAGCAGTTCTTC

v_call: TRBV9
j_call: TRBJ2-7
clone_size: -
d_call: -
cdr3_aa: CASSPGRWEAYEQYF
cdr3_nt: TGTGCCAGCAGCCCAGGAAGGTGGGAGGCCTACGAGCAGTACTTC

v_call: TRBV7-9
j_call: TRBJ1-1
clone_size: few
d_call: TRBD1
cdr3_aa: CASSHGQGVSEAFF
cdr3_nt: TGTGCCAGCAGCCATGGACAGGGAGTCTCTGAAGCTTTCTTT

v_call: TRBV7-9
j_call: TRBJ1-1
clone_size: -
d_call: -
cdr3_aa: CASSLILGSEVFF
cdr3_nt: TGTGCCAGCAGCTTAATTCTGGGTTCTGAGGTTTTCTTT

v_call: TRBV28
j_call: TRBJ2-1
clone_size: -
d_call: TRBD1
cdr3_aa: CASSSSGTGNNEQFF
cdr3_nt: TGTGCCAGCAGTTCATCCGGGACAGGGAACAATGAGCAGTTCTTC

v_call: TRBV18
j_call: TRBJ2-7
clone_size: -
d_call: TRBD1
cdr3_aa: CASSPHGTETSYEQYF
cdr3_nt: TGTGCCAGCTCACCTCACGGGACAGAGACTTCCTACGAGCAGTACTTC

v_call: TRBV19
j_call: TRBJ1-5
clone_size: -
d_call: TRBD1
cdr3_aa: CASRGQGLSNQPQHF
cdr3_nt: TGTGCCAGTAGGGGACAGGGCTTGAGCAATCAGCCCCAGCATTTT

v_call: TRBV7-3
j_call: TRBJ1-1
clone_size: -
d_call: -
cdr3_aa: CASSSESRWNTEAFF
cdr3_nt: TGTGCCAGCAGCTCCGAGTCCCGGTGGAACACTGAAGCTTTCTTT

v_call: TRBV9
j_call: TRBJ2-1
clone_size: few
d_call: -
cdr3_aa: CASSGGSGTYNEQFF
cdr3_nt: TGTGCCAGCAGCGGCGGTAGCGGAACCTACAATGAGCAGTTCTTC

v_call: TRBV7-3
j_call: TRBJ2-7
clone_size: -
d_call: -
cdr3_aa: CASSPGGIEQYF
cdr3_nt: TGTGCCAGCAGTCCTGGGGGGATTGAGCAGTACTTC

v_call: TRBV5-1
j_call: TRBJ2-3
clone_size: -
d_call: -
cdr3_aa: CASSLGASGTDTQYF
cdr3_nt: TGCGCCAGCAGCTTGGGGGCTAGCGGCACAGATACGCAGTATTTT

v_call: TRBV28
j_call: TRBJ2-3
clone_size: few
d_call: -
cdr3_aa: CASSRTGLSTDTQYF
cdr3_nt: TGTGCCAGCAGCCGTACGGGACTTAGCACAGATACGCAGTATTTT

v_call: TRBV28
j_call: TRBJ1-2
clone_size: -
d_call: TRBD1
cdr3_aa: CASSLWDRGADGYTF
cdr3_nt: TGTGCCAGCAGTTTATGGGACAGGGGCGCAGATGGCTACACCTTC

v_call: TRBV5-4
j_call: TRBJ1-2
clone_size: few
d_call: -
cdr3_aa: CASSLVSGSAGYTF
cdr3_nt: TGTGCCAGCAGCTTGGTTTCAGGGTCGGCTGGCTACACCTTC

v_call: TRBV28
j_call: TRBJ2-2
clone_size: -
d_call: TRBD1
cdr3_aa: CASKEEQGAAGELFF
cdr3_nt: TGTGCCAGCAAGGAGGAACAGGGGGCCGCCGGGGAGCTGTTTTTT

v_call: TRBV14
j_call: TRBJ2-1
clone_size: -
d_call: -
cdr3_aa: CASSQGPPGYNEQFF
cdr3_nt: TGTGCCAGCAGCCAAGGCCCACCCGGCTACAATGAGCAGTTCTTC

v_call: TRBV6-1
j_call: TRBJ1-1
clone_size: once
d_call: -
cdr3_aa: CASSVNRLSGAFF
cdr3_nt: TGTGCCAGCAGTGTCAACAGGCTTTCGGGCGCTTTCTTT

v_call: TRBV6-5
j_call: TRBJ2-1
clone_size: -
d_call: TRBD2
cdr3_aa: CASRRGGLDEQFF
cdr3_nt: TGTGCCAGTAGGCGGGGGGGCCTGGATGAGCAGTTCTTC